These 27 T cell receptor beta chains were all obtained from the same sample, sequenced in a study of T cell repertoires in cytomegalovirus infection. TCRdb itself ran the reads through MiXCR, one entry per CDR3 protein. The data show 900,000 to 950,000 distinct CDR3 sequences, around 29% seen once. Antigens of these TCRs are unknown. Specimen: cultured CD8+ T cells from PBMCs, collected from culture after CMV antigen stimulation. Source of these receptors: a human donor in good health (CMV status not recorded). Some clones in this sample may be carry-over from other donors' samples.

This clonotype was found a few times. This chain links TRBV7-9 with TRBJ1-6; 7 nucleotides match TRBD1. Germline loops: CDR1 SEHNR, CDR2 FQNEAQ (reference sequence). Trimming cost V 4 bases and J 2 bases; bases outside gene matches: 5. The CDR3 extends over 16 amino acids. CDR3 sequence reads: CASSSSGTAYNSPLHF. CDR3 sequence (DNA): TGTGCCAGCAGCTCGTCCGGGACAGCCTATAATTCACCCCTCCACTTT.

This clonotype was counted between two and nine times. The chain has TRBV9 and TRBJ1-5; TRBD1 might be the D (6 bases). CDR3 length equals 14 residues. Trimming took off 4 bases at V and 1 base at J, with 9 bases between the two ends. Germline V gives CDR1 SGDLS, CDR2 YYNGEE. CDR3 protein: CASSRGTSNQPQHF. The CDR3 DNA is TGTGCCAGCAGCCGAGGGACAAGCAATCAGCCCCAGCATTTT.

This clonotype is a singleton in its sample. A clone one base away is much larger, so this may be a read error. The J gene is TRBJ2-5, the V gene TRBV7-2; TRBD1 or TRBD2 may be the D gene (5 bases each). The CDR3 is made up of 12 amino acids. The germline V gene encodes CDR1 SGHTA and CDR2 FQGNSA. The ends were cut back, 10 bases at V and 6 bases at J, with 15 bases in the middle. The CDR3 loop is CAIWGGYKTQYF. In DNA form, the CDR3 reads TGTGCCATCTGGGGCGGGTACAAGACCCAGTACTTC.

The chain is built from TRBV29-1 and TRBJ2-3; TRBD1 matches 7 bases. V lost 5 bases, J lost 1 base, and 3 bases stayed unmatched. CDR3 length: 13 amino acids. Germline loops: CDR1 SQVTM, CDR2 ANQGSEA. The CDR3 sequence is CSVIGQGTDTQYF. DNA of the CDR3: TGCAGCGTTATTGGACAGGGCACAGATACGCAGTATTTT.

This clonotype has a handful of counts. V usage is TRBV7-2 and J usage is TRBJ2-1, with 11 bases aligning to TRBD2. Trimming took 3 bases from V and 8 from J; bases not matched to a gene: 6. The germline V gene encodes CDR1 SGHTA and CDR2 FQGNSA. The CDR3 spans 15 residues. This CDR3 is CASSFTSGGRYEQFF. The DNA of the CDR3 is TGTGCCAGCAGCTTTACTAGCGGGGGTAGATATGAGCAGTTCTTC. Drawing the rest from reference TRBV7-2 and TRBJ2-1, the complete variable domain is GAGVSQSPSNKVTEKGKDVELRCDPISGHTALYWYRQSLGQGLEFLIYFQGNSAPDKSGLPSDRFSAERTGGSVSTLTIQRTQQEDSAVYLCASSFTSGGRYEQFFGPGTRLTVL.

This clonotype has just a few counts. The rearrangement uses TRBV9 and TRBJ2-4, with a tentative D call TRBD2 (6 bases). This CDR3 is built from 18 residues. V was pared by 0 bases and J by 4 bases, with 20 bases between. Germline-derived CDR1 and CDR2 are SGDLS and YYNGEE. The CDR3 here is CASSVAGVEGRNKNIQYF. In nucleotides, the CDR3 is TGTGCCAGCAGCGTAGCTGGAGTGGAGGGGCGGAATAAAAACATTCAGTACTTC.

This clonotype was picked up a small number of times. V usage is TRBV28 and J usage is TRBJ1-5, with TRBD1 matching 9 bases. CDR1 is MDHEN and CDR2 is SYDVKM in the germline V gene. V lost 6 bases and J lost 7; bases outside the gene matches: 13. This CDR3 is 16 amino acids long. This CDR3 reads CASSPLDRGWYQPQHF. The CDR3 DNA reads TGTGCCAGCAGCCCCCTGGACAGGGGATGGTACCAGCCCCAGCATTTT.

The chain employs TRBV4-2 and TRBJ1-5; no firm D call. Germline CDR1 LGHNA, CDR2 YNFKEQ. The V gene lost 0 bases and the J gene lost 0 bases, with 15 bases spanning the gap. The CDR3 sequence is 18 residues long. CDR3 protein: CASSQDHSDFYSNQPQHF. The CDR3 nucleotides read TGTGCCAGCAGCCAAGATCACAGTGACTTTTATAGCAATCAGCCCCAGCATTTT.

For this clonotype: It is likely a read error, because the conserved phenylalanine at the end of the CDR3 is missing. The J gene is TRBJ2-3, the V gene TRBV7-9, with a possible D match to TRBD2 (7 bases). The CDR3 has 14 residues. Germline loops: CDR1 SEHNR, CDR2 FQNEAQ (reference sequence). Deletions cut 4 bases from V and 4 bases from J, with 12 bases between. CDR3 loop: CASSSGGRPDTQYS. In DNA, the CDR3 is TGTGCCAGCAGCTCGGGGGGCCGGCCAGATACGCAGTATTCT.

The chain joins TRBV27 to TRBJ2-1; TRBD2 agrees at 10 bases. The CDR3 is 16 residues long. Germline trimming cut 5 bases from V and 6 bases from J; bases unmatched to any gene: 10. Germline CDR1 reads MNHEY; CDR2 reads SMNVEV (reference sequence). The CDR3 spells CASSVWSSGGGNEQFF. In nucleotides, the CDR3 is TGTGCCAGCAGTGTATGGTCTAGCGGGGGTGGCAATGAGCAGTTCTTC.

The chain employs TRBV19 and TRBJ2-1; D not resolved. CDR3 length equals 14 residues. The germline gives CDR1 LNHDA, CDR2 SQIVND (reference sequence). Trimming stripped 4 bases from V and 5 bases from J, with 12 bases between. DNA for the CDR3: TGTGCCAGTAGTAGCAGTCTACTAAACAATGAGCAGTTCTTC. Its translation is CASSSSLLNNEQFF.

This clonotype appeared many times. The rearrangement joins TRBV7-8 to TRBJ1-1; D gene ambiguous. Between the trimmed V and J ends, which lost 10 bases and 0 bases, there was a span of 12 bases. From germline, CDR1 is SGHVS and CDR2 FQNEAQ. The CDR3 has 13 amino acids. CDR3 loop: CATGRSMNTEAFF. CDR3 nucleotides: TGTGCCACTGGCAGGAGTATGAACACTGAAGCTTTCTTT.

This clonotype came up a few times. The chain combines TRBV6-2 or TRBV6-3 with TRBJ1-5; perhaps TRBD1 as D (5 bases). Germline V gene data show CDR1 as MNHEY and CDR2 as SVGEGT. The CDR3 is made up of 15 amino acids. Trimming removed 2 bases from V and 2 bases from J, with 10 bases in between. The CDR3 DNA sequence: TGTGCCAGCAGTTACGGCAGGGTTGGCAATCAGCCCCAGCATTTT. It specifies CASSYGRVGNQPQHF.

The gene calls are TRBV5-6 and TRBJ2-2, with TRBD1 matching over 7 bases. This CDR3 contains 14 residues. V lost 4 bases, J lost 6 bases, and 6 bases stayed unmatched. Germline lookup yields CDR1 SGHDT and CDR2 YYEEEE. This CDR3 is CASSMTGWAGELFF. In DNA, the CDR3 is TGTGCCAGCAGCATGACAGGGTGGGCCGGGGAGCTGTTTTTT. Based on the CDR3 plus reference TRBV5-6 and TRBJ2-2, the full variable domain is DAGVTQSPTHLIKTRGQQVTLRCSPKSGHDTVSWYQQALGQGPQFIFQYYEEEERQRGNFPDRFSGHQFPNYSSELNVNALLLGDSALYLCASSMTGWAGELFFGEGSRLTVL.

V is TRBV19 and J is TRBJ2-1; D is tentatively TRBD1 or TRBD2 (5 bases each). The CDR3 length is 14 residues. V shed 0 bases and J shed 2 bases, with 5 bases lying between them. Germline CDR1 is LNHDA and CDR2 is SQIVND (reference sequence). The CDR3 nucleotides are TGTGCCAGTAGTATAGAGGGACCCTACAATGAGCAGTTCTTC. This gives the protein CASSIEGPYNEQFF.

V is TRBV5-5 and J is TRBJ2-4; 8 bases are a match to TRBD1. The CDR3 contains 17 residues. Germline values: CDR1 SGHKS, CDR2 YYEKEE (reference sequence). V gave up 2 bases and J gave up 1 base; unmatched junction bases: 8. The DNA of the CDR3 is TGTGCCAGCAGCTTCCCAGGGGGCGCTTCGGCCAAAAACATTCAGTACTTC. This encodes CASSFPGGASAKNIQYF.

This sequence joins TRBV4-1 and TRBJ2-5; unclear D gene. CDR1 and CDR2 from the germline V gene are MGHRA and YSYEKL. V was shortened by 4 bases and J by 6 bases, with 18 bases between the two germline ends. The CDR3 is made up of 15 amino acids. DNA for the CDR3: TGCGCCAGCAGCCCCCCCGGGTTCGGCCTAAAGACCCAGTACTTC. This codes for CASSPPGFGLKTQYF.

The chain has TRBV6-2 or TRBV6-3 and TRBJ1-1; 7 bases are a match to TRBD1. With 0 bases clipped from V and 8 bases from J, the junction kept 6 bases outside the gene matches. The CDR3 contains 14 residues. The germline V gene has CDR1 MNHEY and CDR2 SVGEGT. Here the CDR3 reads CASSYSAGGDEAFF. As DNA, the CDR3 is TGTGCCAGCAGTTACTCCGCAGGGGGGGACGAAGCTTTCTTT.

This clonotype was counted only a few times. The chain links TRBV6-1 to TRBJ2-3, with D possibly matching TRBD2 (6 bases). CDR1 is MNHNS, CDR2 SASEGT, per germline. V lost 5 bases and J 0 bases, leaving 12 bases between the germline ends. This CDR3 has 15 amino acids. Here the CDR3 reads CASSYGGDSTDTQYF. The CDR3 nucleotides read TGTGCCAGCAGTTACGGCGGGGATAGCACAGATACGCAGTATTTT.

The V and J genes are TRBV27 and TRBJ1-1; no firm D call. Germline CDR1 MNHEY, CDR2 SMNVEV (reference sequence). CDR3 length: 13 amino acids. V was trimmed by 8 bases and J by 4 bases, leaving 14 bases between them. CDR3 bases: TGTGCCAGCCGTTCCCGGGGTTTCACTGAAGCTTTCTTT. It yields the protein CASRSRGFTEAFF.

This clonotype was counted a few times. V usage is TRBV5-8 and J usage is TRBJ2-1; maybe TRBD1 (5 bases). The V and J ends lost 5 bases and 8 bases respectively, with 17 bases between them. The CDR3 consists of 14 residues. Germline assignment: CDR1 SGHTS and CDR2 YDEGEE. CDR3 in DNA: TGTGCCAGCAGAGGAAAGACAGCATCAGATGAGCAGTTCTTC. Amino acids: CASRGKTASDEQFF. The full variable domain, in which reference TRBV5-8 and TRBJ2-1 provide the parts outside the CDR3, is EAGVTQSPTHLIKTRGQQATLRCSPISGHTSVYWYQQALGLGLQFLLWYDEGEERNRGNFPPRFSGRQFPNYSSELNVNALELEDSALYLCASRGKTASDEQFFGPGTRLTVL.

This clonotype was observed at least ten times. The CDR3 loop is CASSSTSRSSGNTIYF. The CDR3 bases are TGTGCCAGCAGCTCGACATCTAGAAGCTCTGGAAACACCATATATTTT. J is TRBJ1-3 and V is TRBV7-2; no clear D. The CDR3 sequence is 16 residues long. CDR1 and CDR2 (germline): SGHTA, FQGNSA. V was cut by 4 bases and J by 0 bases, with 13 bases left in between.

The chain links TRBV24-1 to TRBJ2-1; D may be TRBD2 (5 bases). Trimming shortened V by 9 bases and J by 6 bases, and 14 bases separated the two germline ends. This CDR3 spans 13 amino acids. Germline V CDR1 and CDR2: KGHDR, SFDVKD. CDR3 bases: TGTGCCACCTGCCGGACTGGACCCAATGAGCAGTTCTTC. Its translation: CATCRTGPNEQFF.

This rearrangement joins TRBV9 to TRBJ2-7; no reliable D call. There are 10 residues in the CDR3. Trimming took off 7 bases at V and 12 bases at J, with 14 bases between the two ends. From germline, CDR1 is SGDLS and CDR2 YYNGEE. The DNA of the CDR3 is TGTGCCAGCGGGGTTGGTGGGCGGTACTTC. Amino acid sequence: CASGVGGRYF.

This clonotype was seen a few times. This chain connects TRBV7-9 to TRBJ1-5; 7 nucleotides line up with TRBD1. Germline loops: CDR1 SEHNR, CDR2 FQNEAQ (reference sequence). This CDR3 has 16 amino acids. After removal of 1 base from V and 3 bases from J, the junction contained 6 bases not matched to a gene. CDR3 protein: CASSLVSGQVNQPQHF. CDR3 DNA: TGTGCCAGCAGCTTAGTATCTGGACAGGTCAATCAGCCCCAGCATTTT.

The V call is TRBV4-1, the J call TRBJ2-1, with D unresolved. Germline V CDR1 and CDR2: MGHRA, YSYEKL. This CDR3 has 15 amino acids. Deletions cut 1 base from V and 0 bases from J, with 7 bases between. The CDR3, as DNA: TGCGCCAGCAGCCAAGGACTCCTCTCCTACAATGAGCAGTTCTTC. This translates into CASSQGLLSYNEQFF.

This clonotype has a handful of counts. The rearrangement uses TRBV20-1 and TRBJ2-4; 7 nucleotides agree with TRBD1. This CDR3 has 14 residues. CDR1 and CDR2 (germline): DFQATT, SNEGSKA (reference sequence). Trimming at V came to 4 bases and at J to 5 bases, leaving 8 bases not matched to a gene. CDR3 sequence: CSANPQGTQNIQYF. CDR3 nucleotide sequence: TGCAGTGCTAACCCACAGGGGACACAAAACATTCAGTACTTC.